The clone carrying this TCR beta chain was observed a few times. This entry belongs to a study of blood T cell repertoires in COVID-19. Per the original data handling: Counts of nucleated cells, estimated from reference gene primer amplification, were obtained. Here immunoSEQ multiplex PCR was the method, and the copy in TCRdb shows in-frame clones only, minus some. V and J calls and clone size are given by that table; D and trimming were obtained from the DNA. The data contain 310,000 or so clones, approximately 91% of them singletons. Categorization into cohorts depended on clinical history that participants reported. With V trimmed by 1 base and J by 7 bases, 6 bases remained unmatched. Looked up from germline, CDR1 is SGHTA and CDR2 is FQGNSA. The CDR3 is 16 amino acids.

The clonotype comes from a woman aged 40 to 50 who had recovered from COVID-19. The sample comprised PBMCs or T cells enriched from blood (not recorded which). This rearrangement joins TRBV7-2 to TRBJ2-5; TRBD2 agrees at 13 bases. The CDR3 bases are TGTGCCAGCAGCTTAGAACTAGCGGGAGGGCGGGGGACCCAGTACTTC. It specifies CASSLELAGGRGTQYF.